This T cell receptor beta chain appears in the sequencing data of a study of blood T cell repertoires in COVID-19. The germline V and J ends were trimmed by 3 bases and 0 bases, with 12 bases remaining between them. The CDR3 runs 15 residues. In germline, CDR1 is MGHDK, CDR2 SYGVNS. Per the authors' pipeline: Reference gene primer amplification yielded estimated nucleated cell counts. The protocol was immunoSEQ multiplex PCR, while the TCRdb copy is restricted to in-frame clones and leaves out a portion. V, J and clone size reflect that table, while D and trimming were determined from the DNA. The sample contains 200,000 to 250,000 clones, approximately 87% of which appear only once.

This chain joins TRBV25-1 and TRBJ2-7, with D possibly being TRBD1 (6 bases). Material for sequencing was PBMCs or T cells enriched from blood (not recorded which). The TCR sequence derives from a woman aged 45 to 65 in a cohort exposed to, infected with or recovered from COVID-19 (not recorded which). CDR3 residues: CASSDTLQGSYEQYF. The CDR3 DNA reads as TGTGCCAGCAGTGACACCCTACAGGGCTCCTACGAGCAGTACTTC.